One and the same sample provided the 8 T cell receptor beta chains below, sequenced in a study of blood T cell repertoires in COVID-19. Some clones are missing from TCRdb's copy, which holds only in-frame ones; the method was immunoSEQ multiplex PCR. In the table there are some 180,000 clones, about 77% of which are singletons. Sequenced material: peripheral blood. The source is a woman of 80 years or more with active or convalescent COVID-19.

The rearrangement links TRBV4-2 to TRBJ2-1, with D perhaps matching TRBD2 (5 bases). Trimming removed 4 bases from V and 5 bases from J, with 12 bases in between. The germline gives CDR1 LGHNA, CDR2 YNFKEQ. The CDR3 spans 14 residues. The CDR3 DNA reads as TGTGCCAGCAGCCCAAGGACTGAGAACAATGAGCAGTTCTTC. Translation gives CASSPRTENNEQFF.

The chain joins TRBV11-3 to TRBJ2-1, with a possible D match to TRBD2 (5 bases). Trimming took 4 bases from V and 4 from J, leaving 14 bases between them. The CDR3 loop spans 15 amino acids. CDR1 is SGHNT, CDR2 YENEEA, per germline. CDR3 DNA sequence: TGTGCCAGCAGCTATGACGCGGGCCATTACAATGAGCAGTTCTTC. It codes for CASSYDAGHYNEQFF.

The chain recombines TRBV2 with TRBJ2-2; D might be TRBD1 (6 bases). Germline CDR1 is SNHLY and CDR2 is FYNNEI. V lost 4 bases to trimming and J lost 6 bases, with 12 bases between them. The CDR3 has 14 residues. The chain's CDR3 is CASSGQGRAGELFF. The CDR3 DNA sequence: TGTGCCAGCAGTGGCCAGGGGCGGGCCGGGGAGCTGTTTTTT.

With regard to this clone: The junction does not match germline at one end; this may be a read error. The genes are TRBV6-1 and TRBJ2-1; 8 bases are shared with TRBD1. Germline-derived CDR1 and CDR2 are MNHNS and SASEGT. This CDR3 is 15 amino acids long. CDR3 in amino acids: CASSQAGTGYNEQFF. CDR3 in DNA: TGTGCCAGCAGTCAAGCCGGGACAGGCTACAATGAGCAGTTCTTC.

This clone came up a few times. The chain couples TRBV4-2 to TRBJ1-4, with D possibly matching TRBD1 (6 bases). CDR1 LGHNA and CDR2 YNFKEQ come from the germline V gene. V was pared by 0 bases and J by 4 bases, with 12 bases between. This CDR3 region has 16 residues. CDR3 bases: TGTGCCAGCAGCCAAGATGGCGCCAGGGGTAATGAAAAACTGTTTTTT. Residues: CASSQDGARGNEKLFF.

The chain is built from TRBV18 and TRBJ1-3; no definite D call. The CDR3 runs 14 residues. Germline V gene sequence: CDR1 KGHSH, CDR2 LQKENI. V was trimmed by 2 bases and J by 2 bases, leaving 7 bases between them. CDR3: CASSPSQTGNTIYF. The DNA for the CDR3 is TGTGCCAGCTCACCATCCCAGACTGGAAACACCATATATTTT.

On this clone: The sample contains more than one DNA sequence encoding this CDR3. The rearrangement joins TRBV5-1 to TRBJ1-1, with 7 bases matching TRBD1. V trimming: 5 bases; J trimming: 5 bases; junction bases outside the gene matches: 3. The CDR3 runs to 12 residues. The germline V gene has CDR1 SGHRS and CDR2 YFSETQ. The CDR3 here is CASRLTGTEAFF. Written as DNA, the CDR3 is TGCGCCAGCAGGTTGACAGGGACTGAAGCTTTCTTT.

This clone was seen only a few times. The rearrangement links TRBV5-8 to TRBJ2-7; maybe TRBD2 (7 bases). The CDR3 contains 14 residues. The germline V gene has CDR1 SGHTS and CDR2 YDEGEE. V was clipped by 8 bases and J by 5 bases, with 20 bases between them. The CDR3: CASRRGGRPDEQYF. CDR3 DNA sequence: TGTGCCAGTCGGAGGGGGGGGCGGCCGGACGAGCAGTACTTC. The entire variable domain, with the rest obtained from reference TRBV5-8 and TRBJ2-7, is as follows: EAGVTQSPTHLIKTRGQQATLRCSPISGHTSVYWYQQALGLGLQFLLWYDEGEERNRGNFPPRFSGRQFPNYSSELNVNALELEDSALYLCASRRGGRPDEQYFGPGTRLTVT.